This TCR beta chain is drawn from a study of blood T cell repertoires in COVID-19. The overall study: COVID-19 samples, acute and convalescent, were from the United States, Italy and Spain. The analysed material was cDNA or gDNA that came from T cells, B-cell-depleted T cells, or PBMCs.

TCRdb's copy holds only in-frame clones and misses some; the assay was immunoSEQ multiplex PCR. The data hold roughly 370,000 clones, with approximately 87% observed a single time. This CDR3 has 12 residues. This clone turned up a few times. This clonotype was obtained from a woman aged 50 to 60 who had recovered from COVID-19. The V call is TRBV21-1, the J call TRBJ1-1. TRBV21-1 is assigned pseudogene status. Sequencing was done on a sample of PBMCs or T cells enriched from blood (not recorded which). The DNA of the CDR3 is TGTGCCAGCAGCAAAGGGGGGGGTGAAGCTTTCTTT. Its protein is CASSKGGGEAFF.